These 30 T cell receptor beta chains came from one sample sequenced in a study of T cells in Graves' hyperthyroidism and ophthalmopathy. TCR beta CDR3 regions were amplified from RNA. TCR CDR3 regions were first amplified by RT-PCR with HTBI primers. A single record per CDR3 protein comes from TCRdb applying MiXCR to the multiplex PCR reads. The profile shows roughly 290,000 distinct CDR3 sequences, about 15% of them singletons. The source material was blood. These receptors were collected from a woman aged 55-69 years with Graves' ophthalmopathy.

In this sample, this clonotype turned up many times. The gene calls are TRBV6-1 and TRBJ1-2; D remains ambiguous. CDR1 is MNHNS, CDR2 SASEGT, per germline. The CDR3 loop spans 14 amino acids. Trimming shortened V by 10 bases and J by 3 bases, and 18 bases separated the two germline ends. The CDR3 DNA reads TGTGCCACCAGAAACGACCCCCGCGACTATGGCTACACCTTC. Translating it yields CATRNDPRDYGYTF.

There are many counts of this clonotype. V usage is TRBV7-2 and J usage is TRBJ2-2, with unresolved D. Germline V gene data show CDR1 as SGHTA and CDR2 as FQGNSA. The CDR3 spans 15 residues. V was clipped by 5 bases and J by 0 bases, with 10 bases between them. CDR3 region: CASSPQWANTGELFF. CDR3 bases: TGTGCCAGCAGCCCGCAGTGGGCGAACACCGGGGAGCTGTTTTTT.

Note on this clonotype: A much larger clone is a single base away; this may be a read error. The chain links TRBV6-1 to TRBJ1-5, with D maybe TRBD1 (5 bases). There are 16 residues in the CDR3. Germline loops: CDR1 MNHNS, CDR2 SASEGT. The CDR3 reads CANSESRGGGGKPQHF. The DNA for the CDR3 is TGTGCCAACAGTGAAAGTCGGGGGGGAGGAGGGAAGCCCCAGCATTTT.

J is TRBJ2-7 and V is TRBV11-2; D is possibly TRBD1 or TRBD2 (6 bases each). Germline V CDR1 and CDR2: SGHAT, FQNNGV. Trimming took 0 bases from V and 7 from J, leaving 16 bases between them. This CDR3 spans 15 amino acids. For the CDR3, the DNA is TGTGCCAGCAGCTTAGACCCGGGGGCCCCCGGGGAGCAGTACTTC. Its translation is CASSLDPGAPGEQYF.

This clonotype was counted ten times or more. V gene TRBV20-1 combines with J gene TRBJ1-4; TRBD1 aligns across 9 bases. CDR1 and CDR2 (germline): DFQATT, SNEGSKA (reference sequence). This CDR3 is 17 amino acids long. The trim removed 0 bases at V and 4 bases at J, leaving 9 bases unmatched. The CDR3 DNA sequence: TGCAGTGCTAGAGATCTCGGGGGACAGGGCATTAATGAAAAACTGTTTTTT. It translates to CSARDLGGQGINEKLFF.

The CDR3 region is CASSPRGSGTSGGADTQYF. The CDR3, as DNA: TGTGCCAGCAGCCCCCGCGGCAGCGGGACTAGCGGAGGAGCAGATACGCAGTATTTT. This rearrangement joins TRBV9 to TRBJ2-3; TRBD2 matches at 11 bases. Germline V gene sequence: CDR1 SGDLS, CDR2 YYNGEE. The CDR3 contains 19 residues. Losses at the gene ends were 4 bases for V and 4 bases for J; bases not matched to a gene: 17.

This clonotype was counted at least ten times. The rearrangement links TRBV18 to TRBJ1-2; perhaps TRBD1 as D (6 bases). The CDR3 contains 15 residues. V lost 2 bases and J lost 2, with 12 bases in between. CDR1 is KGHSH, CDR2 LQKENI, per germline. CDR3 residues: CASSPSRGQNYGYTF. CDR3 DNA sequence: TGTGCCAGCTCACCATCTCGGGGGCAGAACTATGGCTACACCTTC. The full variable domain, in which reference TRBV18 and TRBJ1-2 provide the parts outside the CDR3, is NAGVMQNPRHLVRRRGQEARLRCSPMKGHSHVYWYRQLPEEGLKFMVYLQKENIIDESGMPKERFSAEFPKEGPSILRIQQVVRGDSAAYFCASSPSRGQNYGYTFGSGTRLTVV.

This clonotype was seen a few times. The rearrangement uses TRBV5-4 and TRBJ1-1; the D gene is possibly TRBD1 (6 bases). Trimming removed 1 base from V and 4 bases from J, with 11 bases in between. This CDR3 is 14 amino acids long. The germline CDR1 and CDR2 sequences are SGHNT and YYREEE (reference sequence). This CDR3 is CASSLRGPVTEAFF. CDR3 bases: TGTGCCAGCAGCTTGCGGGGGCCCGTCACTGAAGCTTTCTTT.

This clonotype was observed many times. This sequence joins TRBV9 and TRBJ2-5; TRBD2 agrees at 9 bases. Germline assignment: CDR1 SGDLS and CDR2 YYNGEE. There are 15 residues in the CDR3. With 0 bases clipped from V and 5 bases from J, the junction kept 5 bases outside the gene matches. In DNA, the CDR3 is TGTGCCAGCAGCGTAGGCGGGAGGGCCCTGGAGACCCAGTACTTC. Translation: CASSVGGRALETQYF. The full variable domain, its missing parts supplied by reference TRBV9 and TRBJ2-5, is DSGVTQTPKHLITATGQRVTLRCSPRSGDLSVYWYQQSLDQGLQFLIQYYNGEERAKGNILERFSAQQFPDLHSELNLSSLELGDSALYFCASSVGGRALETQYFGPGTRLLVL.

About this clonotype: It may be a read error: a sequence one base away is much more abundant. CDR3 nucleotide sequence: TGCGCCAGCAGCTTGGAGAATAACAATGAGCCCCAGCATTTT. It codes for CASSLENNNEPQHF. The chain is built from TRBV5-1 and TRBJ1-5, with D unresolved. From germline, CDR1 is SGHRS and CDR2 YFSETQ. This CDR3 spans 14 amino acids.

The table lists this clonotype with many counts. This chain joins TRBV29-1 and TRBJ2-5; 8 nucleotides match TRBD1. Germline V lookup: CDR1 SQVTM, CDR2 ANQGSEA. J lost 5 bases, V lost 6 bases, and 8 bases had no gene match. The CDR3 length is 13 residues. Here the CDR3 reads CSVAGGPGETQYF. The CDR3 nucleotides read TGCAGCGTCGCAGGGGGCCCCGGGGAGACCCAGTACTTC.

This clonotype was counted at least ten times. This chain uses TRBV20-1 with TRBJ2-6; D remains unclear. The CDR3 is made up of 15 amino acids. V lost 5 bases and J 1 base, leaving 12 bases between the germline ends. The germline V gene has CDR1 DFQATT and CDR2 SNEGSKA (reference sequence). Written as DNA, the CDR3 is TGCAGTGCTGGGCCCAGCTCTTCTGGGGCCAACGTCCTGACTTTC. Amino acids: CSAGPSSSGANVLTF.

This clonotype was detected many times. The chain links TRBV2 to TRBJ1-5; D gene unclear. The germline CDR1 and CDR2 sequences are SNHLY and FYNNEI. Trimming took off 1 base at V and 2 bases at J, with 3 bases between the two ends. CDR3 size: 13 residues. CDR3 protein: CASSEVRNQPQHF. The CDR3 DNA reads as TGTGCCAGCAGTGAAGTCCGCAATCAGCCCCAGCATTTT.

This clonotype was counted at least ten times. The CDR3 region has the DNA TGTGCCTGGAGTATAAAGGTCTCCAATCAGCCCCAGCATTTT. Translation gives CAWSIKVSNQPQHF. The rearrangement joins TRBV30 to TRBJ1-5; D is undetermined. The CDR3 contains 14 residues. The germline V and J ends were trimmed by 2 bases and 3 bases, with 11 bases remaining between them. Germline CDR1 GTSNPN, CDR2 SVGIG (reference sequence).

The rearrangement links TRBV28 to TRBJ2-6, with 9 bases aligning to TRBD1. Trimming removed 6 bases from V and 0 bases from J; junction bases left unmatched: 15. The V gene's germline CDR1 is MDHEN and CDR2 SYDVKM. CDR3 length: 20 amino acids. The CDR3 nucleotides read TGTGCCAGCAGAAAACCCACAGGGGGCGGAACATCCTCTGGGGCCAACGTCCTGACTTTC. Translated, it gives CASRKPTGGGTSSGANVLTF.

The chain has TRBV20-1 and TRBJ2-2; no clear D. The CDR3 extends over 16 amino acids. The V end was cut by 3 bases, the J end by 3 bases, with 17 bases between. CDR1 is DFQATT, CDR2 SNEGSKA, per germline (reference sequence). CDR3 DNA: TGCAGTGCTAGGGTACTGACCCTATCGGACACCGGGGAGCTGTTTTTT. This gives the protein CSARVLTLSDTGELFF.

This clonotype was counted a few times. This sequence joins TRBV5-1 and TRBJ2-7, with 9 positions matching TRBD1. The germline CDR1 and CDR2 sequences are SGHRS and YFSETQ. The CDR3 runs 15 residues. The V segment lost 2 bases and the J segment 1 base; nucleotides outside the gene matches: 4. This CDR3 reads CASSLGTGTSYEQYF. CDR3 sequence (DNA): TGCGCCAGCAGCTTAGGGACAGGGACATCCTACGAGCAGTACTTC.

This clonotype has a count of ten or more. In DNA form, the CDR3 reads TGTGCCAGCAGCTTAGTGGAGGGGAAGAGGGTGCAGTATTTT. Protein: CASSLVEGKRVQYF. J is TRBJ2-3 and V is TRBV7-2, with D tentatively TRBD2 (6 bases). V was pared by 1 base and J by 11 bases, with 16 bases between. CDR3 length: 14 residues. Germline V gene data show CDR1 as SGHTA and CDR2 as FQGNSA.

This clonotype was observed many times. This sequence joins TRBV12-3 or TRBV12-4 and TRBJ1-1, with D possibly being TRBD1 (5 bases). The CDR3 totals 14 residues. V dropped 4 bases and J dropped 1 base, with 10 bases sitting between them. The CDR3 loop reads CASSSGTRNTEAFF. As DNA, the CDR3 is TGTGCCAGCAGTTCCGGGACCCGGAACACTGAAGCTTTCTTT.

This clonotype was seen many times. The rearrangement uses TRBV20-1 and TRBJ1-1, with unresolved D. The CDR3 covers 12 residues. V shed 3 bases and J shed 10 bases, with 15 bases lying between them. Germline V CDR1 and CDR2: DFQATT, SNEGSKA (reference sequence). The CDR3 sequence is CSASLLFSSAFF. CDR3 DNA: TGCAGTGCTAGTCTCCTCTTCTCCTCAGCTTTCTTT.

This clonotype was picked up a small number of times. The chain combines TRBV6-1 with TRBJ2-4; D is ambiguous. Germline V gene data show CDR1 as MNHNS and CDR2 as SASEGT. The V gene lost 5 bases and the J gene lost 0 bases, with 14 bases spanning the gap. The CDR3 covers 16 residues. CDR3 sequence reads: CASSPRHSIAKNIQYF. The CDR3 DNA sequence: TGTGCCAGCAGTCCTAGACATTCCATAGCCAAAAACATTCAGTACTTC.

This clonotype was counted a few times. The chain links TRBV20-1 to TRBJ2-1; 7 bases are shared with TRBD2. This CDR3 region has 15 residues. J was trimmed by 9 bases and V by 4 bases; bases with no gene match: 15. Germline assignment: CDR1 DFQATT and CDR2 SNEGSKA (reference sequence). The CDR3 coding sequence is TGCAGTGCTAATGCCGGGACCTCCTCGGGGGGTGAGCAGTTCTTC. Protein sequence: CSANAGTSSGGEQFF.

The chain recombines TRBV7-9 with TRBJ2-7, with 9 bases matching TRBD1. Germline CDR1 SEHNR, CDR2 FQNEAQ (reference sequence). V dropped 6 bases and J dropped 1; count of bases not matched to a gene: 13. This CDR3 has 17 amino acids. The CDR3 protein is CASSEIGNGQGSYEQYF. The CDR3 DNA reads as TGTGCCAGCAGTGAAATCGGTAACGGACAGGGGTCCTACGAGCAGTACTTC.

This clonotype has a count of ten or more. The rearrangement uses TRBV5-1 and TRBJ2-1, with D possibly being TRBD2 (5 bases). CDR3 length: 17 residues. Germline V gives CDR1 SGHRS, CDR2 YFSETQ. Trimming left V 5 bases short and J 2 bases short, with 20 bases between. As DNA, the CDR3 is TGCGCCAGCAGGGCGGGCGGTCCGTCCGGGGCCTACAATGAGCAGTTCTTC. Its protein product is CASRAGGPSGAYNEQFF.

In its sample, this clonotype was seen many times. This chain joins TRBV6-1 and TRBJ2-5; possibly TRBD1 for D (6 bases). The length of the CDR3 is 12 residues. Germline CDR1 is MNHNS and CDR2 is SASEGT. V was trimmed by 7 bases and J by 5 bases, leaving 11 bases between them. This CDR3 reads CASTGARETQYF. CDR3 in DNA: TGTGCCAGCACAGGGGCCCGGGAGACCCAGTACTTC.

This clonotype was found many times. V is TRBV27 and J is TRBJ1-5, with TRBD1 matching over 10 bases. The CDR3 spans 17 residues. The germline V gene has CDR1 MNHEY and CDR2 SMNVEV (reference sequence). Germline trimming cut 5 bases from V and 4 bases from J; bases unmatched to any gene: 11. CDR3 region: CASSDPGQGKRNQPQHF. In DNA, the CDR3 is TGTGCCAGCAGTGATCCGGGACAGGGGAAGAGAAATCAGCCCCAGCATTTT.

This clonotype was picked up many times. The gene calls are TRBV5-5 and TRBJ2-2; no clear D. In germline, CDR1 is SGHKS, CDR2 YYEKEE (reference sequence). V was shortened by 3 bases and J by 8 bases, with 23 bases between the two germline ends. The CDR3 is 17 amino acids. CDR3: CASSSGPSGSQGGELFF. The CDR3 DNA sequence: TGTGCCAGCAGCTCTGGCCCCTCTGGGTCCCAAGGGGGGGAGCTGTTTTTT.

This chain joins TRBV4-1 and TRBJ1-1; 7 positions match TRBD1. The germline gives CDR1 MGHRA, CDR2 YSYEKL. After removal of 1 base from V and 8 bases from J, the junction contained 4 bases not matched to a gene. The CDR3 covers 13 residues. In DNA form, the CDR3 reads TGCGCCAGCAGCCAAGTCTGGGACAGAGAAGCTTTCTTT. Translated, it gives CASSQVWDREAFF.

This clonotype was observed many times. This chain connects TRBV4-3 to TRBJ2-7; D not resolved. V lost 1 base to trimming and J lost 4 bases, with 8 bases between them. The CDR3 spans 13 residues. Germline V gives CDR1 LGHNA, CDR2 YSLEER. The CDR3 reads CASSQGTLYEQYF. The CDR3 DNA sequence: TGCGCCAGCAGCCAAGGAACTCTTTACGAGCAGTACTTC.

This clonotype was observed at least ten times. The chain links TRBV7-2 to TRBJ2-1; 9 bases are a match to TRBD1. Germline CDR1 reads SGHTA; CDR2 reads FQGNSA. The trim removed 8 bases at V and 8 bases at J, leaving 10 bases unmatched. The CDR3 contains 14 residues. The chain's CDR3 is CASRSPGQGYEQFF. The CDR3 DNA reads TGTGCCAGCCGTTCCCCGGGACAGGGTTATGAGCAGTTCTTC. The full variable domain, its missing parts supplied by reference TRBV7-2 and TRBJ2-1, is GAGVSQSPSNKVTEKGKDVELRCDPISGHTALYWYRQSLGQGLEFLIYFQGNSAPDKSGLPSDRFSAERTGGSVSTLTIQRTQQEDSAVYLCASRSPGQGYEQFFGPGTRLTVL.